This is a list of T cell receptor beta chains from one sample in a study of blood T cell repertoires in COVID-19. TCRdb's copy holds only in-frame clones and misses some; the assay was immunoSEQ multiplex PCR. The sample has 60,000 to 75,000 clones, about nine tenths seen once; the top ten hold less than 2.5%. The sample was peripheral blood. The receptors come from a man between 25 and 39 years old with acute or convalescent COVID-19. The CDR3 runs from the conserved cysteine through the conserved F or W. The order of the fields is D gene, V gene, J gene, CDR3 DNA, CDR3 protein. D genes are given only for firm matches.

TRBD1	TRBV2	TRBJ2-1	TGTGCCAGCAGTGGGGACAGGGTTTCGCTCAATGAGCAGTTCTTC	CASSGDRVSLNEQFF
TRBD1	TRBV10-3	TRBJ1-2	TGTGCCATCACGACAGGGAACTATGGCTACACCTTC	CAITTGNYGYTF
NA	TRBV3-1/TRBV3-2	TRBJ1-1	TGTGCCAGCAGTGGACAGAACACTGAAGCTTTCTTT	CASSGQNTEAFF
NA	TRBV19	TRBJ2-7	TGTGCCAGTAGCCTGGACAGCTCCTACGAGCAGTACTTC	CASSLDSSYEQYF
TRBD2	TRBV7-7	TRBJ2-5	TGTGCTAGCAGCCCGGGACTAGCGGGTTTGGGAGAGACCCAGTACTTC	CASSPGLAGLGETQYF
TRBD1	TRBV10-3	TRBJ1-1	TGTGCCATCAGTGACCACTCCTACCGGGACAGGGTATCGAACACTGAAGCTTTCTTT	CAISDHSYRDRVSNTEAFF
TRBD1	TRBV7-9	TRBJ2-2	TGTGCCAGCAGCTTCGACAGGGCCGGGGAGCTGTTTTTT	CASSFDRAGELFF
NA	TRBV15	TRBJ1-4	TGTGCCACCAGCAGAGATAACGGAGACGAAAAACTGTTTTTT	CATSRDNGDEKLFF
TRBD1	TRBV6-2/TRBV6-3	TRBJ1-1	TGTGCCAGCAGCAAAACCAAATATACGGGAACAGGGGAATGGCTGAACACTGAAGCTTTCTTT	CASSKTKYTGTGEWLNTEAFF
TRBD2	TRBV7-2	TRBJ2-5	TGTGCCAGCAGCTCCGGGGGGGTCGGGGAGACCCAGTACTTC	CASSSGGVGETQYF
NA	TRBV28	TRBJ1-5	TGTGCCAGCAGTTCGGACAGCAGAAGATTCAATCAGCCCCAGCATTTT	CASSSDSRRFNQPQHF